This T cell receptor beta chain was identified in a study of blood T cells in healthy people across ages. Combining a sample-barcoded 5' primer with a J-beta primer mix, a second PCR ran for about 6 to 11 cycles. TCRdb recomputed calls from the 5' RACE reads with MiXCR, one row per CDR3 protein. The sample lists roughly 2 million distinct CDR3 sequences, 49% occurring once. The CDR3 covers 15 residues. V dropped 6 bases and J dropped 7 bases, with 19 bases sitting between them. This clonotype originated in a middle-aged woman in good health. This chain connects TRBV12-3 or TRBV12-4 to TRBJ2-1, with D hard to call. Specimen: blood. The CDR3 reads CASSFASVTRNEQFF. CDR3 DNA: TGTGCCAGCAGCTTTGCGTCGGTAACTCGGAATGAGCAGTTCTTC.